The 13 T cell receptor beta chains given below trace back to one sample, sequenced in a study of early T cells in non-severe SARS-CoV-2 infection. TCRdb fed the 5' RACE reads into MiXCR, producing one record per CDR3 protein. Among some 49,000 distinct CDR3 sequences, less than 9.5% were seen once, and the ten largest hold about 4%. Sequenced material: whole blood. The origin of the receptors is an adult who was a healthcare worker with PCR-confirmed SARS-CoV-2 infection or an uninfected control (not recorded which).

This clonotype was counted only a few times. The chain employs TRBV12-3 or TRBV12-4 and TRBJ2-1; D ambiguous. With 5 bases removed from V and 1 base from J, the gap between germline ends came to 12 bases. The CDR3 is 15 residues long. CDR3 residues: CASSPGERSYNEQFF. The CDR3 bases are TGTGCCAGCAGTCCAGGCGAACGTTCCTACAATGAGCAGTTCTTC.

This clonotype was picked up many times. The rearrangement links TRBV11-2 to TRBJ1-1; D remains unclear. This CDR3 spans 12 amino acids. Trimming took off 8 bases at V and 6 bases at J, with 13 bases between the two ends. Looked up from germline, CDR1 is SGHAT and CDR2 is FQNNGV. As DNA, the CDR3 is TGTGCCAGCCGTGGGAGGTTCGCTGAAGCTTTCTTT. Its translation is CASRGRFAEAFF.

This clonotype was counted between two and nine times. CDR3 protein: CSARDLRDSYEQYF. The CDR3 coding sequence is TGCAGTGCTAGAGATCTGCGCGACTCCTACGAGCAGTACTTC. V is TRBV20-1 and J is TRBJ2-7; D is unresolved. CDR3 length: 14 residues. The V end lost 0 bases, the J end lost 0 bases, and 9 bases lay between the germline ends. Germline CDR1 reads DFQATT; CDR2 reads SNEGSKA (reference sequence).

This clonotype was picked up a small number of times. This chain connects TRBV3-1 to TRBJ2-1, with 7 bases fitting TRBD2. The CDR3 has 15 residues. V gave up 2 bases and J gave up 0 bases; unmatched junction bases: 1. The germline gives CDR1 LGHDT, CDR2 YNNKEL (reference sequence). Here the CDR3 reads CASSQTSVSYNEQFF. The DNA for the CDR3 is TGTGCCAGCAGCCAAACTAGCGTCTCCTACAATGAGCAGTTCTTC.

This clonotype was detected a few times. The chain couples TRBV20-1 to TRBJ1-1, with D perhaps matching TRBD1 (5 bases). The CDR3 runs 14 residues. The V gene's germline CDR1 is DFQATT and CDR2 SNEGSKA (reference sequence). The CDR3, as DNA: TGCTCCTACGGGGAGGGACGTTCGAACACTGAAGCTTTCTTT. Encoded protein: CSYGEGRSNTEAFF.

The chain joins TRBV7-2 to TRBJ2-7; D possibly corresponds to TRBD1 (6 bases). This CDR3 is built from 15 residues. Germline assignment: CDR1 SGHTA and CDR2 FQGNSA. Trimming shortened V by 5 bases and J by 2 bases, and 16 bases separated the two germline ends. CDR3 loop: CASSRPTGNPYEQYF. CDR3 bases: TGTGCCAGCAGCCGCCCTACAGGGAACCCCTACGAGCAGTACTTC.

J is TRBJ2-7 and V is TRBV28; 12 bases agree with TRBD1. The trim removed 6 bases at V and 4 bases at J, leaving 4 bases unmatched. Germline V gene data show CDR1 as MDHEN and CDR2 as SYDVKM. The CDR3 spans 14 residues. CDR3 protein: CASSTGQGAYEQYF. DNA for the CDR3: TGTGCCAGCAGCACGGGACAGGGGGCTTACGAGCAGTACTTC.

This chain uses TRBV11-2 with TRBJ1-1; 9 positions match TRBD1. Unmatched junction bases numbered 8, after V lost 3 bases and J lost 6 bases. CDR1 and CDR2 (germline): SGHAT, FQNNGV. The CDR3 runs 15 residues. The CDR3 loop is CASSFIRDRASEAFF. The CDR3 DNA reads TGTGCCAGCAGCTTTATCCGGGACAGGGCCTCTGAAGCTTTCTTT.

Ten or more counts support this clonotype. The rearrangement uses TRBV10-1 and TRBJ2-1; TRBD1 agrees at 7 bases. V shed 9 bases, J shed 7 bases, and the junction held 9 bases outside the gene matches. The germline V gene encodes CDR1 WNHNN and CDR2 SYGVQD (reference sequence). The CDR3 has 13 amino acids. CDR3 in amino acids: CASQGTDDNEQFF. In DNA, the CDR3 is TGCGCCAGTCAAGGGACAGATGATAATGAGCAGTTCTTC.

Turning to this clonotype: The junction shows a germline mismatch at one end, possibly a read error. The gene calls are TRBV6-1 and TRBJ2-7; no firm D call. Germline CDR1 is MNHNS and CDR2 is SASEGT. This CDR3 region has 13 residues. This CDR3 reads CASREETSYEQYF. The DNA for the CDR3 is TGTGCCAGCAGGGAAGAAACCTCCTACGAGCAGTACTTC.

This clonotype has a count of ten or more. This chain links TRBV9 with TRBJ2-7; possible D gene TRBD2, 6 bases. CDR3 length equals 15 residues. V lost 0 bases, J lost 4 bases, and 14 bases lay in between. The germline V gene encodes CDR1 SGDLS and CDR2 YYNGEE. The CDR3 sequence: CASSVASGGEYEQYF. In DNA form, the CDR3 reads TGTGCCAGCAGCGTAGCCAGTGGCGGGGAATACGAGCAGTACTTC.

This clonotype was found many times. The DNA of the CDR3 is TGTGCCAGCAGCCTGACCGGGACTAGCTATTACGAGCAGTACTTC. Its translation is CASSLTGTSYYEQYF. The V gene is TRBV11-2, the J gene TRBJ2-7, with 9 bases matching TRBD2. Unmatched junction bases numbered 9, after V lost 5 bases and J lost 4 bases. CDR3 length: 15 residues. Germline CDR1 SGHAT, CDR2 FQNNGV.

This clonotype was counted a few times. This chain joins TRBV11-2 and TRBJ2-3; D unclear. The CDR3 is 15 amino acids. The germline CDR1 and CDR2 sequences are SGHAT and FQNNGV. Trimming left V 4 bases short and J 1 base short, with 12 bases between. This chain's CDR3 is CASSYKGGGTDTQYF. CDR3 nucleotides: TGTGCCAGCAGCTATAAGGGCGGTGGCACAGATACGCAGTATTTT.